This T cell receptor (beta chain) is drawn from a study of cytotoxic CD8 clonotypes in ibrutinib-treated CLL. Sequencing was designed to attain a depth spanning 1 in 200,000 to 1 in 1 million T cells. Some clones are missing from TCRdb's copy, which holds only in-frame ones; the method was immunoSEQ multiplex PCR. The table lists 35,000 to 55,000 clones, approximately 69% of them singletons. Overall study results and limits: Public clonotypes proved infrequent, and on treatment they shrank or remained steady. Pretreatment clonality was elevated relative to age-matched healthy donors and paralleled circulating CD8+ T-cell counts.

With regard to this clone: Antigen unknown.

Germline assignment: CDR1 ENHRY and CDR2 SYGVKD. Germline trimming cut 10 bases from V and 8 bases from J; bases unmatched to any gene: 11. The CDR3 has 13 amino acids. The sequenced sample was PBMCs, obtained after 12 months of ibrutinib treatment. This receptor was identified in a human donor with chronic lymphocytic leukemia. The rearrangement uses TRBV10-3 and TRBJ1-2; 9 positions agree with TRBD1. CDR3 sequence reads: CATRPGTGRGYTF. CDR3 nucleotides: TGTGCCACTCGTCCCGGGACAGGGAGAGGCTACACCTTC.